This T cell receptor (beta chain) came from a study of T cell clonality in common variable immunodeficiency. Findings and limits, study-wide: Common variable immunodeficiency TCR beta sequences reportedly had fewer deletions and N-nucleotide insertions. Shared TCRbeta clones were fewer between CVID subjects than controls.

Replacement immunoglobulin had been given to every CVID subject for at least one year. Profiled with immunoSEQ multiplex PCR; TCRdb holds only in-frame clones, not every one. The sample presents 20,000 to 30,000 clones, none singletons. Notes on this clone: Its antigen remains unknown. The read terminates 3 residues before the CDR3 end, so the remaining end is supplied by the germline J gene.

The CDR3 is made up of 13 amino acids. V lost 4 bases and J lost 2, with 6 bases in between. Germline CDR1 is SEHNR and CDR2 is FQNEAQ (reference sequence). This receptor was identified in a human donor with common variable immunodeficiency. The V call is TRBV7-9, the J call TRBJ1-5; D uncertain. The specimen sequenced was peripheral blood mononuclear cells. The DNA read from the CDR3 is TGTGCCAGCAGCTCAGGCGGCAATCAGCCC. This encodes CASSSGGNQP. The entire CDR3 reads CASSSGGNQPQHF.